This T cell receptor beta chain was recovered during a study of CD8 T cells in Susac syndrome. Trimming at V came to 0 bases and at J to 6 bases, leaving 3 bases not matched to a gene. The CDR3 consists of 14 residues. From germline, CDR1 is SGHNT and CDR2 YYREEE (reference sequence). An input of 0.5 to 1 ug of RNA was subjected to reverse transcription using random hexamers. Via MiXCR, TCRdb re-called the immunoSEQ multiplex PCR reads, giving one row per CDR3 protein. The sample records under 200,000 distinct CDR3 sequences, 95% to 97% being singletons. What was sequenced was CD4+ T cells from PBMCs. This TCR was recovered from a human donor with Susac syndrome. The V and J genes are TRBV5-4 and TRBJ2-4; 7 bases fit TRBD1. CDR3 residues: CASSLGQGGNIQYF. The CDR3 coding sequence is TGTGCCAGCAGCTTGGGACAGGGCGGAAACATTCAGTACTTC.